This T cell receptor beta chain was captured in a study of tumor T cells in aggressive B-cell lymphoma. The data were produced by immunoSEQ multiplex PCR, yet TCRdb's version contains in-frame clones alone and is incomplete. The table shows approximately 12,000 clones, with over 75% occurring only once. The sequence was collected from an adult with diffuse large B cell lymphoma. The material sequenced was tumor tissue.

The CDR3 sequence: CASSHSGRGETQYF. The CDR3 region has the DNA TGTGCCAGCAGCCATAGCGGGAGAGGGGAGACCCAGTACTTC. V usage is TRBV7-2 and J usage is TRBJ2-5; 9 bases are shared with TRBD2. CDR1 is SGHTA and CDR2 is FQGNSA in the germline V gene. V shed 5 bases and J 5 bases; nucleotides not matched to a gene: 6. The CDR3 has 14 amino acids. Drawing the rest from reference TRBV7-2 and TRBJ2-5, the complete variable domain is GAGVSQSPSNKVTEKGKDVELRCDPISGHTALYWYRQSLGQGLEFLIYFQGNSAPDKSGLPSDRFSAERTGGSVSTLTIQRTQQEDSAVYLCASSHSGRGETQYFGPGTRLLVL.